One sample yielded the 2 T cell receptor beta chains listed below, sequenced in a study of identical twins (dated by TCRdb to between 2015 and 2016). Library prep was done by 5' RACE. The instrument was an Illumina HiSeq 2000. The public sequencing data were trimmed at Q25 with fastp and processed into clonotypes with MiXCR by TCRdb, which kept only in-frame beta chains. Rows matching on CDR3 protein sequence are summarized as one entry with the most common DNA and genes. The sample contains approximately 300,000 distinct CDR3 sequences, roughly 8.6% of them found a single time. The ten largest clones take up about 7.1% of the sample. These data are also associated with another study on yellow fever vaccine responses in identical twins.

Source material: CD8+ T cells sorted from blood. Receptors originate from a young woman in good health.

This clonotype occurred a few times. The rearrangement uses TRBV29-1 and TRBJ2-7; 8 bases fit TRBD2. The CDR3 consists of 13 residues. Unmatched junction bases numbered 9, after V lost 7 bases and J lost 4 bases. Germline values: CDR1 SQVTM, CDR2 ANQGSEA. CDR3 coding DNA: TGCAGCGCCGAAGTAGCGGGATCTTACGAGCAGTACTTC. Protein: CSAEVAGSYEQYF.

This clonotype was found many times. The chain uses TRBV6-5 and TRBJ1-2; D gene ambiguous. The germline V and J ends were trimmed by 4 bases and 4 bases, with 4 bases remaining between them. The CDR3 has 11 amino acids. Germline values: CDR1 MNHEY, CDR2 SVGAGI. The CDR3 DNA sequence: TGTGCCAGCAGTTCAGGCTATGGCTACACCTTC. Translation: CASSSGYGYTF.